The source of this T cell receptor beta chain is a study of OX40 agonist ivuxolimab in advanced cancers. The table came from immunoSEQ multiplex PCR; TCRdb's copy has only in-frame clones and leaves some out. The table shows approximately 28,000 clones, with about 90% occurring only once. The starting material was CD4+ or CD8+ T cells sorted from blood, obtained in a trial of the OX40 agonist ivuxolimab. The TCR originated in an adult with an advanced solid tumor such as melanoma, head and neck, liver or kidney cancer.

In DNA form, the CDR3 reads TGTGCCAGAAGCTTGACCGCGGGCCTCAGGGGGAAAGAGACCCAGTACTTC. As protein: CARSLTAGLRGKETQYF. This chain connects TRBV5-3 to TRBJ2-5; 7 nucleotides agree with TRBD1. TRBV5-3 is noted as an ORF with a role that remains uncertain. The CDR3 has 17 residues. V was clipped by 1 base and J by 3 bases; unmatched bases: 12.